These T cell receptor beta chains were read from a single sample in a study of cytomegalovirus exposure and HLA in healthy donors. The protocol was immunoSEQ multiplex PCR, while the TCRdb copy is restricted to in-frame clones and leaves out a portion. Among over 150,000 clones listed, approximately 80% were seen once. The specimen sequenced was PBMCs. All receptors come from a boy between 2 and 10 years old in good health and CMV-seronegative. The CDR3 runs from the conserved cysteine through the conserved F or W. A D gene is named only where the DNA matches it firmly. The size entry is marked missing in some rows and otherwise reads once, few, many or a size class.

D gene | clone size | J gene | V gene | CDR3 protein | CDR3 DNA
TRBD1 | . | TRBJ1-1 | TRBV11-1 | CASRRTGAVTTEAFF | TGTGCCAGCAGAAGAACAGGGGCGGTAACCACTGAAGCTTTCTTT
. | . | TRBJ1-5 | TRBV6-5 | CASSLGRPRNQPQHF | TGTGCCAGCAGTTTGGGGCGCCCGCGCAATCAGCCCCAGCATTTT
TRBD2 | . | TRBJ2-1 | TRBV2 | CASRLAGGPGNEQFF | TGTGCCAGCCGACTAGCGGGAGGGCCGGGTAATGAGCAGTTCTTC
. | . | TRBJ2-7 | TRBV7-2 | CASSQNRNPPYEQYF | TGTGCCAGCAGCCAAAACAGGAACCCCCCCTACGAGCAGTACTTC
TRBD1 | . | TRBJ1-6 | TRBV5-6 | CASSLMTGQGNSPLHF | TGTGCCAGCAGCCTCATGACGGGACAGGGCAATTCACCCCTCCACTTT
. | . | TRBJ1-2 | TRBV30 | CAWNKAGRGYGYTF | TGTGCCTGGAATAAGGCGGGAAGGGGTTATGGCTACACCTTC
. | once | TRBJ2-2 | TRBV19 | CASSIDQGGNTGELFF | TGTGCCAGTAGTATAGATCAGGGGGGCAACACCGGGGAGCTGTTTTTT
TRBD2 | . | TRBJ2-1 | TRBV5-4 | CASSLLTSGLLNEQFF | TGTGCCAGCAGCTTGCTGACTAGCGGGCTGTTAAATGAGCAGTTCTTC
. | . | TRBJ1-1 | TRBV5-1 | CASSKGLQSTEAFF | TGCGCCAGCAGCAAGGGACTTCAGAGCACTGAAGCTTTCTTT
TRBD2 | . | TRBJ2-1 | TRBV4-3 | CASSPGLAVYNEQFF | TGCGCCAGCAGCCCGGGACTAGCGGTCTACAATGAGCAGTTCTTC
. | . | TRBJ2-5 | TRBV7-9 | CASSRRALQGLNYQETQYF | TGTGCCAGCAGCCGAAGGGCGCTACAGGGCCTAAATTACCAAGAGACCCAGTACTTC
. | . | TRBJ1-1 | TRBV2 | CASSPGHLKLNTEAFF | TGTGCCAGCAGTCCGGGACACCTAAAATTGAACACTGAAGCTTTCTTT
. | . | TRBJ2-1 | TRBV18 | CASSPFRGDNEQFF | TGTGCCAGCTCACCGTTTAGGGGTGACAATGAGCAGTTCTTC
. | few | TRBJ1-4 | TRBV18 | CASSPFGGIARQGSIEEKLFF | TGTGCCAGCTCACCTTTTGGTGGGATTGCTCGGCAGGGGAGTATAGAGGAAAAACTGTTTTTT
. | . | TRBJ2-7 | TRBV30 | CAWSVDSYEQYF | TGTGCCTGGAGTGTTGACAGCTACGAGCAGTACTTC
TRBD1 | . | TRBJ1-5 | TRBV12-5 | CASGFMIQGERGNQPQHF | TGTGCTAGTGGTTTTATGATTCAGGGGGAAAGGGGCAATCAGCCCCAGCATTTT
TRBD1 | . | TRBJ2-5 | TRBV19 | CASKDRGQETQYF | TGTGCCAGTAAGGACAGGGGCCAAGAGACCCAGTACTTC
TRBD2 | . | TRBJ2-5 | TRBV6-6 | CASSLLLAGGETQYF | TGTGCCAGCAGTCTACTACTAGCGGGGGGAGAGACCCAGTACTTC
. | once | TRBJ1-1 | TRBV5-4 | CASRQVMDRVGGTEAFF | TGTGCCAGCAGACAAGTAATGGACAGAGTGGGTGGAACTGAAGCTTTCTTT
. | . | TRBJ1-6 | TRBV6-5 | CASSRNRDNSPLHF | TGTGCCAGCAGTAGAAACAGGGATAATTCACCCCTCCACTTT
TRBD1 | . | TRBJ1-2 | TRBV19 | CASSTSDRPNYGYTF | TGTGCCAGTAGCACTTCGGACAGGCCTAACTATGGCTACACCTTC
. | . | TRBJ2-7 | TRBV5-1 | CASSGSQQGPFYEQYF | TGCGCCAGCAGCGGAAGCCAACAGGGACCTTTCTACGAGCAGTACTTC
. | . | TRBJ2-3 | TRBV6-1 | CASGGTSTDTQYF | TGTGCCAGTGGCGGAACTAGCACAGATACGCAGTATTTT
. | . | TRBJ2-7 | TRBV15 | CATSRDRSEDAYEQYF | TGTGCCACCAGCAGAGATCGGTCCGAAGATGCCTACGAGCAGTACTTC
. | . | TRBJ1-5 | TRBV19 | CASSGVGPNQPQHF | TGTGCCAGTAGTGGAGTGGGGCCCAATCAGCCCCAGCATTTT
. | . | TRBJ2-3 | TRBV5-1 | CASSPLTVTDTQYF | TGCGCCAGCAGCCCCTTAACAGTCACAGATACGCAGTATTTT
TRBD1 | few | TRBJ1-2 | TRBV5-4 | CASSRGDRVSYGYTF | TGTGCCAGCAGCCGTGGGGACAGGGTCTCCTATGGCTACACCTTC
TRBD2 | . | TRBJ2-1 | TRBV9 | CASSVATSGSNEQFF | TGTGCCAGCAGCGTAGCTACTAGCGGGAGTAATGAGCAGTTCTTC
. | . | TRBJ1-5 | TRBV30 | CAWRSDQPQHF | TGTGCCTGGAGATCCGATCAGCCCCAGCATTTT
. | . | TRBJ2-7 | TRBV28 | CASSPPGDKNYEQYF | TGTGCCAGCAGCCCCCCCGGGGATAAAAACTACGAGCAGTACTTC
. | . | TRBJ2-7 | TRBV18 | CASSPPSGPGHEQYF | TGTGCCAGCTCACCACCGAGCGGGCCAGGACACGAGCAGTACTTC
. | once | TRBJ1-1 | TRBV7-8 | CASSFEGDTEAFF | TGTGCCAGCAGCTTTGAGGGGGACACTGAAGCTTTCTTT
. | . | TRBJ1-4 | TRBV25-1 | CASSDLGREEKLFF | TGTGCCAGCAGTGATCTGGGGAGGGAGGAAAAACTGTTTTTT
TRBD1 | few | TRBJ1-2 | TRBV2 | CASSPDRAPFFYGYTF | TGTGCCAGCAGTCCGGACAGGGCTCCTTTCTTTTATGGCTACACCTTC
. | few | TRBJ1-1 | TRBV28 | CASSFNWVKGAFF | TGTGCCAGCAGTTTTAATTGGGTCAAGGGGGCTTTCTTT
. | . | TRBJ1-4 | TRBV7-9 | CASSLGPTEKLFF | TGTGCCAGCAGCTTAGGGCCCACGGAAAAACTGTTTTTT
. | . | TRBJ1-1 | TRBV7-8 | CASSREVLEGAFF | TGTGCCAGCAGTAGGGAGGTGCTTGAAGGAGCTTTCTTT
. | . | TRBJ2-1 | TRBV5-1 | CASSPPAAGLGNEQFF | TGCGCCAGCAGCCCACCGGCCGCGGGATTGGGCAATGAGCAGTTCTTC
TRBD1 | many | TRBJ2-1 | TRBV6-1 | CASSEIPGQIKKQFF | TGTGCCAGCAGTGAAATACCGGGACAGATAAAAAAGCAGTTCTTC
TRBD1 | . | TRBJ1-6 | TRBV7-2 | CASSFRGEDSPLHF | TGTGCCAGCAGCTTCAGGGGGGAGGATTCACCCCTCCACTTT
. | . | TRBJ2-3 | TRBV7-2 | CASSLAKTPNYDTQYF | TGTGCCAGCAGCTTAGCCAAGACTCCCAACTACGATACGCAGTATTTT
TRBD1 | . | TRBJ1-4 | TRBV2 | CASSDLGQGSEKLFF | TGTGCCAGCAGTGACCTGGGACAGGGTAGCGAAAAACTGTTTTTT
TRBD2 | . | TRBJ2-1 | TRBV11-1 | CASSFISGSSYNEQFF | TGTGCCAGCAGCTTCATTAGCGGGAGCTCCTACAATGAGCAGTTCTTC
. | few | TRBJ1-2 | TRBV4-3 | CASSQAWPTLSYGYTF | TGCGCCAGCAGCCAAGCGTGGCCAACCTTATCATATGGCTACACCTTC
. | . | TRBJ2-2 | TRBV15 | CATSRADRNTGELFF | TGTGCCACCAGCAGGGCCGACAGGAACACCGGGGAGCTGTTTTTT
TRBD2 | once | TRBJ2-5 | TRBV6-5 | CASSYWTSAQETQYF | TGTGCCAGCAGTTACTGGACTAGCGCTCAAGAGACCCAGTACTTC
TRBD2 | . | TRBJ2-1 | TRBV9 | CASSAGLRREWGNEQFF | TGTGCCAGCAGCGCCGGCCTAAGGCGGGAGTGGGGCAATGAGCAGTTCTTC
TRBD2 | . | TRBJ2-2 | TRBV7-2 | CASSLDRTSGLTGELFF | TGTGCCAGCAGCTTAGATAGGACTAGCGGCCTCACCGGGGAGCTGTTTTTT
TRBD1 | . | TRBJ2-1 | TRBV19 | CASSGQGGKNEQFF | TGTGCCAGTAGTGGACAGGGGGGAAAGAATGAGCAGTTCTTC
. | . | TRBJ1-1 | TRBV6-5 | CASTQTDGDTEAFF | TGTGCCAGCACCCAAACAGACGGGGACACTGAAGCTTTCTTT
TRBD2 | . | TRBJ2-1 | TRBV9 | CASSVGPLAGEGSEQFF | TGTGCCAGCAGCGTAGGGCCACTAGCGGGGGAGGGGAGTGAGCAGTTCTTC
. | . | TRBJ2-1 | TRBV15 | CATSRDAGNEQFF | TGTGCCACCAGCAGAGATGCGGGGAATGAGCAGTTCTTC
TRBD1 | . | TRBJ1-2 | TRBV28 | CASRIGQDVIYGYTF | TGTGCCAGCAGAATCGGACAGGACGTCATTTATGGCTACACCTTC